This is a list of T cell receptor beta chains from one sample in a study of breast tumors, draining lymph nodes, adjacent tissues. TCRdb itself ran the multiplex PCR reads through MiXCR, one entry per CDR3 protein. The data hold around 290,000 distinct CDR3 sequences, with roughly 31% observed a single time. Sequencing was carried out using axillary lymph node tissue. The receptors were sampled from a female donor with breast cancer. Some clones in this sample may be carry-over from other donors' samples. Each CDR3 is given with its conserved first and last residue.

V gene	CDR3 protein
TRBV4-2	CASSQGTSGSYNEQFF
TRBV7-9	CASSLVAGGETQYF
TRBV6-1	CASSEVKGLPLHF
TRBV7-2	CASSRGQGVLSGNPIYF
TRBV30	CAWSPGQASEQYF
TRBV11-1	CASLNLNTEAFF
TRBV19	CASKTKSGVSYEQYF
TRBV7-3	CASGPGYRPETQYF
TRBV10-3	CAISVGVAADGSPLHF
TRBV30	CAWSARGGNTEAFF
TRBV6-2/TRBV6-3	CASTTGLAGVEQYF
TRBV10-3	CAATGTLTGELFF
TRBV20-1	CSARLKREEFF
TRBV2	CASIPGTSGRAASF
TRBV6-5	CASSYSLGVDEQFF
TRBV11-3	CASSLNGYNEQFF
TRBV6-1	CASSDILNTGELFF
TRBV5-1	CASSLGAAVGFGDTQYF
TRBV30	CAWSVGLAGGGETQYF
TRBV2	CASSASDSLAQFETQYF
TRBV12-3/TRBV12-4	CASSPTGNRYTIYF
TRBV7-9	CASSSSRVSEQYF
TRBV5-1	CASSPRTPALTDTQYF